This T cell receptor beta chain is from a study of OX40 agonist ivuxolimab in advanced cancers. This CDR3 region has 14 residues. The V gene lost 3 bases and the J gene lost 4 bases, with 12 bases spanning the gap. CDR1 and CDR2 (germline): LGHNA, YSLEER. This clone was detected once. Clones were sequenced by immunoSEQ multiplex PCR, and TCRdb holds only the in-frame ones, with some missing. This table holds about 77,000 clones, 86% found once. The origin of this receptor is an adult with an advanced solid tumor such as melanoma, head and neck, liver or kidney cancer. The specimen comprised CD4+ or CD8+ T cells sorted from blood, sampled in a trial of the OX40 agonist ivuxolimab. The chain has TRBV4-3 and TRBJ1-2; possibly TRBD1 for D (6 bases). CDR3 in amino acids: CASSQLGGVYGYTF. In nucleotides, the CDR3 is TGCGCCAGCAGCCAGCTAGGGGGGGTCTATGGCTACACCTTC.